This is a list of T cell receptor beta chains from one sample in a study of OX40 agonist ivuxolimab in advanced cancers. Clones were sequenced by immunoSEQ multiplex PCR, and TCRdb holds only the in-frame ones, with some missing. The table lists about 20,000 clones, roughly three quarters of them singletons. Sequenced material: CD4+ or CD8+ T cells sorted from blood, taken in a trial of the OX40 agonist ivuxolimab. The receptors stem from an adult with an advanced solid tumor such as melanoma, head and neck, liver or kidney cancer. CDR3s include the opening cysteine and the closing phenylalanine or tryptophan. A D gene is named only where the DNA matches it firmly. Part of the rows lack a size; the others show once, few, many or a class for expanded clones.

j_call clone_size v_call d_call cdr3_nt cdr3_aa
TRBJ1-5 NA TRBV9 NA TGTGCCAGCAGCGTAGGTCTCAATCAGCCCCAGCATTTT CASSVGLNQPQHF
TRBJ1-4 NA TRBV18 NA TGTGCCAGCTCACGCGACAGCCTTAATGAAAAACTGTTTTTT CASSRDSLNEKLFF
TRBJ2-1 NA TRBV6-5 NA TGTGCCAGCAGTCCATCGCTAAGCTCCTACAATGAGCAGTTCTTC CASSPSLSSYNEQFF
TRBJ2-3 NA TRBV6-4 NA TGTGCCAGCAGTGACGGGGTCTCAGCTGATACAGATACGCAGTATTTT CASSDGVSADTDTQYF
TRBJ2-7 NA TRBV7-2 TRBD2 TGTGCCAGCAGCGCCCCCGCCAAGGGAGGGGCCTACGAGCAGTACTTC CASSAPAKGGAYEQYF
TRBJ1-1 few TRBV19 NA TGTGCCAGTAGTATAATTCGAGGGGGCACTGAAGCTTTCTTT CASSIIRGGTEAFF
TRBJ2-1 NA TRBV6-5 NA TGTGCCAGCAGTTACTCCGGGGACAATGAGCAGTTCTTC CASSYSGDNEQFF
TRBJ2-1 NA TRBV28 NA TGTGCCAGCAGTTGGGACTCGTCCGTCTACAATGAGCAGTTCTTC CASSWDSSVYNEQFF
TRBJ2-1 NA TRBV19 TRBD2 TGTGCCAGCGCGGGGGGTCCTAGCTCCTACAATGAGCAGTTCTTC CASAGGPSSYNEQFF
TRBJ1-3 NA TRBV10-3 NA TGTGCCAGCAGTGAATCGTCGTCTGGAAACACCATATATTTT CASSESSSGNTIYF
TRBJ2-7 NA TRBV27 TRBD2 TGTGCCAGCAGTCTAGGGGGCGGGGGGGCCTACGAGCAGTACTTC CASSLGGGGAYEQYF
TRBJ2-7 NA TRBV9 TRBD1 TGTGCCAGCAGCGGAGGGACAGCATACGAGCAGTACTTC CASSGGTAYEQYF